The T cell receptor (beta chain) under discussion was sequenced for a study of T cell responses to AZD1222 COVID-19 vaccine. Findings of the study overall: Spike-specific TCR breadth and depth rose after two AZD1222 doses.

The V end was cut by 1 base, the J end by 4 bases, with 5 bases between. The CDR3 totals 12 residues. The germline V gene encodes CDR1 SGHAT and CDR2 FQDESV (reference sequence). The repertoire was sequenced with immunoSEQ multiplex PCR; TCRdb's copy has only in-frame clones and lacks some. The sample contains about 77,000 clones, under 95% of which appear only once. With regard to this clone: Its antigen is currently unknown. This specimen includes other DNA sequences encoding the same CDR3.

The sample here was peripheral blood, taken 28 days after the second AZD1222 dose. This sequence originates from an adult who received the AZD1222 COVID-19 vaccine. The V gene is TRBV11-1, the J gene TRBJ2-7, with D unresolved. CDR3 DNA sequence: TGTGCCAGCAGCTTAGTTGGTTACGAGCAGTACTTC. Its translation: CASSLVGYEQYF.